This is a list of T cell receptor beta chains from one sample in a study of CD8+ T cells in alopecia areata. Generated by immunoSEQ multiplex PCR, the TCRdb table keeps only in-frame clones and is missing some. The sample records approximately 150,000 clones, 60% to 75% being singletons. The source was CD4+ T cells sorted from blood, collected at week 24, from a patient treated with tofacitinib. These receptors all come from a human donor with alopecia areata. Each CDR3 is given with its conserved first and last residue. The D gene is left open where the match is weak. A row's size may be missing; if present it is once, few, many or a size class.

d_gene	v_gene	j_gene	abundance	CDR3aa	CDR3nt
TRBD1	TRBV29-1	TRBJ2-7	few	CSVTGAIYGEQYF	TGCAGCGTGACAGGGGCGATCTACGGGGAGCAGTACTTC
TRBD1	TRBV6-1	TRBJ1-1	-	CASSADRVTEAFF	TGTGCCAGCAGTGCGGACAGGGTCACTGAAGCTTTCTTT
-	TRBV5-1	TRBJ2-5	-	CASSLGRPTRETQYF	TGCGCCAGCAGCTTGGGCAGGCCAACCCGGGAGACCCAGTACTTC
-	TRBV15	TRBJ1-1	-	CATSTRTEAFF	TGTGCCACCAGCACCAGGACTGAAGCTTTCTTT
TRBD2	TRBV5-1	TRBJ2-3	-	CASSPTSGGADTQYF	TGCGCCAGCAGCCCTACTAGCGGGGGGGCAGATACGCAGTATTTT
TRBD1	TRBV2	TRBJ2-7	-	CASSAPGQAHYEQYF	TGTGCCAGCAGTGCCCCGGGACAGGCTCACTACGAGCAGTACTTC
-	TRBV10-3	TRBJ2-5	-	CAISEGTSETQYF	TGTGCCATCAGTGAAGGGACGTCAGAGACCCAGTACTTC
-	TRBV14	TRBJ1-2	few	CASSQGLYYGYTF	TGTGCCAGCAGCCAAGGGCTGTACTATGGCTACACCTTC
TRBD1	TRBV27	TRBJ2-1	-	CASSPRTGRYNEQFF	TGTGCCAGCAGTCCACGGACAGGTCGTTACAATGAGCAGTTCTTC
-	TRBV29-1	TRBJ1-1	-	CSVEERRGTEAFF	TGCAGCGTTGAAGAAAGGAGAGGCACTGAAGCTTTCTTT
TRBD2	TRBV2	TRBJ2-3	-	CASSGVAGTHTDTQYF	TGTGCCAGCAGTGGGGTAGCGGGGACCCACACAGATACGCAGTATTTT
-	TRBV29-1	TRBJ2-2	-	CSVGPIANTGELFF	TGCAGCGTTGGCCCGATCGCGAACACCGGGGAGCTGTTTTTT
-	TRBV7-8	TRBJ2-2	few	CASCPGRELFF	TGTGCCAGCTGCCCTGGGAGGGAGCTGTTTTTT
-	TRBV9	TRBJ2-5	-	CASSVPGAVETQYF	TGTGCCAGCAGCGTACCAGGGGCGGTGGAGACCCAGTACTTC
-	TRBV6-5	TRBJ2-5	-	CASSYRVGQVQETQYF	TGTGCCAGCAGTTACCGCGTCGGGCAGGTTCAAGAGACCCAGTACTTC
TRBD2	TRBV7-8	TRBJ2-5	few	CASSLASGGGQETQYF	TGTGCCAGCAGCTTAGCTAGCGGGGGGGGACAAGAGACCCAGTACTTC
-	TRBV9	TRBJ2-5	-	CASSVGQGAETQYF	TGTGCCAGCAGCGTTGGACAAGGGGCAGAGACCCAGTACTTC
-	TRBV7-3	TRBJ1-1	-	CASSIQGRTEAFF	TGTGCCAGCAGTATTCAGGGGAGGACTGAAGCTTTCTTT
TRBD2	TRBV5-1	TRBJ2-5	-	CASSTERGGATQYF	TGCGCCAGCAGCACGGAGCGGGGGGGCGCCACCCAGTACTTC
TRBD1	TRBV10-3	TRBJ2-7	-	CAIRRTTGAIDEQYF	TGTGCCATCAGGAGAACCACAGGGGCAATCGACGAGCAGTACTTC
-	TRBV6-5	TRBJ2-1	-	CASSYRGRSSYNEQFF	TGTGCCAGCAGTTACCGGGGGCGCAGCTCCTACAATGAGCAGTTCTTC
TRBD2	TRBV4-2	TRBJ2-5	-	CASSQGGLANQETQYF	TGTGCCAGCAGCCAAGGGGGACTAGCGAACCAAGAGACCCAGTACTTC